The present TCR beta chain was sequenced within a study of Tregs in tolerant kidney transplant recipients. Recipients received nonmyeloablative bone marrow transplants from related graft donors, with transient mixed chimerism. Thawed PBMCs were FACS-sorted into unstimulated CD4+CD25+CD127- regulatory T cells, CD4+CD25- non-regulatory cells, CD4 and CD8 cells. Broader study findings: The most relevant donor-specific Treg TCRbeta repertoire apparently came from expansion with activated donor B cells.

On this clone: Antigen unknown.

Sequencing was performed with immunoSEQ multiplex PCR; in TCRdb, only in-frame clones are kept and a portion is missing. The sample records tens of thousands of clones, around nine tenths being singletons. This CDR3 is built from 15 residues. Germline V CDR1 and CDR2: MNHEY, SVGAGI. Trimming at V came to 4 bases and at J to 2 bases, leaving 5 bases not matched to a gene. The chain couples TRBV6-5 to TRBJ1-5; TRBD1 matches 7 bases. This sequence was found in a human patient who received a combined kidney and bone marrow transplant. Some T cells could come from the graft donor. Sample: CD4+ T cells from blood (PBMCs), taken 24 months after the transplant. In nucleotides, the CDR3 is TGTGCCAGCAGTTGGACAGGTAAGGGCAATCAGCCCCAGCATTTT. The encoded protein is CASSWTGKGNQPQHF.